The 6 T cell receptor beta chains below were found in one sample sequenced in a study of shared clonotypes between healthy human individuals. The table came from immunoSEQ multiplex PCR; TCRdb's copy has only in-frame clones and leaves some out. The sample shows approximately 440,000 clones, roughly four fifths of them seen only once. Sequenced material: PBMCs. These TCRs come from a woman in her forties in good health. Some clones in this sample may be carry-over from other donors' samples.

In the case of this clone: Other DNA sequences in the sample encode the same CDR3. The J gene is TRBJ1-2, the V gene TRBV11-2; D gene unclear. Germline V gives CDR1 SGHAT, CDR2 FQNNGV. The CDR3 is 12 amino acids. Trimming took 0 bases from V and 1 from J, leaving 0 bases between them. The CDR3 reads CASSLDNYGYTF. CDR3 coding DNA: TGTGCCAGCAGCTTAGATAACTATGGCTACACCTTC.

V usage is TRBV29-1 and J usage is TRBJ1-2; D is perhaps TRBD1 (5 bases). The V and J ends lost 6 bases and 4 bases respectively, with 12 bases between them. In germline, CDR1 is SQVTM, CDR2 ANQGSEA. This CDR3 is built from 12 residues. CDR3 residues: CSVAGSGYGYTF. The CDR3 bases are TGCAGCGTAGCAGGGTCGGGCTATGGCTACACCTTC.

The rearrangement joins TRBV2 to TRBJ2-5, with D hard to call. There are 11 residues in the CDR3. The V end was cut by 7 bases, the J end by 3 bases, with 6 bases between. The V gene's germline CDR1 is SNHLY and CDR2 FYNNEI. DNA for the CDR3: TGTGCCAGCAACAGAAAAGAGACCCAGTACTTC. It translates to CASNRKETQYF. Filled out from reference TRBV2 and TRBJ2-5, the complete variable domain reads EPEVTQTPSHQVTQMGQEVILRCVPISNHLYFYWYRQILGQKVEFLVSFYNNEISEKSEIFDDQFSVERPDGSNFTLKIRSTKLEDSAMYFCASNRKETQYFGPGTRLLVL.

With respect to this clone: A read error is likely here: a far larger clone is one base away. The CDR3 ends on some other residue instead of the conserved phenylalanine or tryptophan, so this is likely a read error. The CDR3 region has the DNA TGTGCCAGCAGCCAAGGTCCCCCCGGGACCTCGATCTCCTACGAGCAGTACCTC. Its translation: CASSQGPPGTSISYEQYL. This chain links TRBV4-2 with TRBJ2-7, with D perhaps being TRBD1 or TRBD2 (5 bases each). The germline gives CDR1 LGHNA, CDR2 YNFKEQ. There are 18 residues in the CDR3. V gave up 1 base and J gave up 0 bases, with 19 bases separating them.

The chain links TRBV2 to TRBJ1-5; no clear D gene. CDR3 length: 14 amino acids. V lost 2 bases to trimming and J lost 1 base, with 6 bases between them. Germline CDR1 SNHLY, CDR2 FYNNEI. CDR3 sequence reads: CASSEYVSNQPQHF. The CDR3 DNA is TGTGCCAGCAGTGAATACGTAAGCAATCAGCCCCAGCATTTT.

The rearrangement joins TRBV7-9 to TRBJ2-2; tentative D call: TRBD2 (5 bases). The CDR3 contains 13 residues. CDR1 and CDR2 from the germline V gene are SEHNR and FQNEAQ (reference sequence). Deletions cut 8 bases from V and 4 bases from J, with 11 bases between. The CDR3 DNA is TGTGCCAGCTCTAGCATGGGCACCGGGGAGCTGTTTTTT. Its translation is CASSSMGTGELFF. The full variable domain, completed using reference TRBV7-9 and TRBJ2-2, is DTGVSQNPRHKITKRGQNVTFRCDPISEHNRLYWYRQTLGQGPEFLTYFQNEAQLEKSRLLSDRFSAERPKGSFSTLEIQRTEQGDSAMYLCASSSMGTGELFFGEGSRLTVL.